The 28 T cell receptor beta chains reported below all come from one sample, sequenced in a study of breast tumors, draining lymph nodes, adjacent tissues. Samples came from axillary lymph nodes draining the breast cancer. Each CDR3 protein gets one entry after TCRdb re-called the multiplex PCR reads with MiXCR. The data hold fewer than 140,000 distinct CDR3 sequences, with roughly 33% observed a single time. The sequencing sample was made of axillary lymph node tissue. Receptors were obtained from a female donor with breast cancer. Some clones in this sample may be carry-over from other donors' samples.

This clonotype was seen many times. The CDR3: CASSSRTGGTEAFF. In nucleotides, the CDR3 is TGTGCCAGCAGCTCCCGGACAGGAGGGACTGAAGCTTTCTTT. The chain combines TRBV7-8 with TRBJ1-1; TRBD1 aligns across 7 bases. The CDR3 consists of 14 residues. V lost 4 bases and J lost 5; bases outside the gene matches: 7. Germline values: CDR1 SGHVS, CDR2 FQNEAQ.

This clonotype has ten or more counts. V usage is TRBV5-1 and J usage is TRBJ2-1; 9 nucleotides agree with TRBD2. The V and J ends lost 4 bases and 9 bases, in that order; junction bases with no gene match: 14. Per germline, CDR1 SGHRS and CDR2 YFSETQ. This CDR3 spans 16 amino acids. CDR3 DNA sequence: TGCGCCAGCAGCCCCCCCCGGCTAGCGGGATACCTTGAGCAGTTCTTC. It yields the protein CASSPPRLAGYLEQFF.

The rearrangement links TRBV11-3 to TRBJ2-7; 13 bases fit TRBD2. The CDR3 extends over 15 amino acids. Germline CDR1 SGHNT, CDR2 YENEEA. The V and J ends lost 5 bases and 3 bases, in that order; junction bases with no gene match: 4. CDR3 sequence reads: CASSPRTSGGYEQYF. CDR3 in DNA: TGTGCCAGCAGCCCCAGGACTAGCGGGGGCTACGAGCAGTACTTC. The variable domain in full, with the rest retrieved from reference TRBV11-3 and TRBJ2-7, is EAGVVQSPRYKIIEKKQPVAFWCNPISGHNTLYWYLQNLGQGPELLIRYENEEAVDDSQLPKDRFSAERLKGVDSTLKIQPAELGDSAVYLCASSPRTSGGYEQYFGPGTRLTVT.

This sequence joins TRBV4-1 and TRBJ2-7, with 8 bases that match TRBD2. From germline, CDR1 is MGHRA and CDR2 YSYEKL. V shed 3 bases, J shed 2 bases, and the junction held 6 bases outside the gene matches. This CDR3 is 15 amino acids long. The CDR3 region is CASSHPLSGAYEQYF. Written as DNA, the CDR3 is TGCGCCAGCAGCCACCCTCTTAGCGGGGCCTACGAGCAGTACTTC.

This clonotype was seen ten or more times. The rearrangement joins TRBV14 to TRBJ2-2; D remains ambiguous. The CDR3 consists of 15 residues. V dropped 1 base and J dropped 2 bases, with 8 bases sitting between them. Germline V gives CDR1 SGHDN, CDR2 FVKESK. CDR3 loop: CASSQGSHNTGELFF. In nucleotides, the CDR3 is TGTGCCAGCAGCCAAGGATCACATAACACCGGGGAGCTGTTTTTT.

This clonotype appeared many times. The chain links TRBV30 to TRBJ2-2; TRBD1 agrees at 7 bases. The CDR3 runs to 14 residues. Germline loops: CDR1 GTSNPN, CDR2 SVGIG (reference sequence). J lost 5 bases, V lost 0 bases, and 3 bases had no gene match. CDR3 loop: CAWSVGRGTGELFF. In DNA, the CDR3 is TGTGCCTGGAGTGTCGGCAGGGGGACCGGGGAGCTGTTTTTT.

This clonotype was counted ten times or more. This chain connects TRBV12-3 or TRBV12-4 to TRBJ2-7; D possibly uses TRBD1 or TRBD2 (5 bases each). Deletions cut 6 bases from V and 9 bases from J, with 15 bases between. The CDR3 totals 12 residues. The CDR3 DNA reads TGTGCCAGCAGCCTTAGGTTGGGGACGCAGTACTTC. Its protein product is CASSLRLGTQYF.

This clonotype has more than one count but fewer than ten. A much larger clone differs from this one at a single base, so this may be a read error. The chain recombines TRBV5-1 with TRBJ2-3; D is possibly TRBD2 (7 bases). Germline CDR1 reads SGHRS; CDR2 reads YFSETQ. V lost 2 bases to trimming and J lost 6 bases, with 16 bases between them. The CDR3 runs 15 residues. The CDR3 nucleotides are TGCGCCAGCAGCTTTAGGGGGGGGGCCTTCGATACGCAGTATTTT. It encodes CASSFRGGAFDTQYF.

About this clonotype: A read error is possible here, since a much larger clone lies one base away. V gene TRBV6-2 or TRBV6-3 combines with J gene TRBJ1-5; no clear D gene. Trimming shortened V by 0 bases and J by 7 bases, and 10 bases separated the two germline ends. The CDR3 has 14 amino acids. CDR1 MNHEY and CDR2 SVGEGT come from the germline V gene. This chain's CDR3 is CASSYSKRKQPQHF. In DNA form, the CDR3 reads TGTGCCAGCAGTTACTCGAAGAGAAAACAGCCCCAGCATTTT.

This clonotype was recorded at least ten times. The chain is built from TRBV5-7 and TRBJ2-7, with 8 bases fitting TRBD2. TRBV5-7 is designated an ORF whose function remains uncertain. V trimming: 4 bases; J trimming: 0 bases; junction bases outside the gene matches: 6. There are 15 residues in the CDR3. CDR3 nucleotides: TGTGCCAGCAGCAACACCGGGACTAGCTCCTACGAGCAGTACTTC. It is translated as CASSNTGTSSYEQYF.

Worth noting for this clonotype: The CDR3 does not close with the conserved phenylalanine or tryptophan, likely indicating a read error. The rearrangement uses TRBV27 and TRBJ1-3, with 7 positions matching TRBD1. The length of the CDR3 is 15 residues. Germline lookup yields CDR1 MNHEY and CDR2 SMNVEV (reference sequence). Trimming took 6 bases from V and 2 from J; bases not matched to a gene: 7. DNA for the CDR3: TGTGCCAGCAGAAAGACAGGGTACGCTGGAAACACCATATATCTT. Translating it yields CASRKTGYAGNTIYL.

In its sample, this clonotype was seen many times. The chain employs TRBV10-2 and TRBJ2-7; D possibly uses TRBD1 or TRBD2 (5 bases each). V gave up 4 bases and J gave up 5 bases, with 12 bases separating them. Germline V gene data show CDR1 as WSHSY and CDR2 as SAAADI. The CDR3 has 13 residues. The CDR3 is CASSAAEGHEQYF. CDR3 coding DNA: TGCGCCAGCAGTGCAGCAGAGGGACACGAGCAGTACTTC.

Points on this clonotype: Compared with germline, one end of the junction differs, possibly owing to a read error. This sequence joins TRBV7-9 and TRBJ1-6; tentatively, D is TRBD1 (5 bases). Germline CDR1 and CDR2: SEHNR and FQNEAQ (reference sequence). The CDR3 length is 14 residues. CDR3 residues: CASSLPGTNSPPHF. DNA for the CDR3: TGTGCCAGCAGCTTACCCGGGACCAATTCACCCCCCCACTTT.

On this clonotype: This clone may be a read error of a much larger clone one base away. The chain employs TRBV5-4 and TRBJ2-3; D possibly uses TRBD1 or TRBD2 (5 bases each). CDR1 and CDR2 (germline): SGHNT, YYREEE (reference sequence). The CDR3 is 17 amino acids. Trimming pared 4 bases from V and 8 bases from J, leaving 26 bases between. CDR3 in amino acids: CASSTQRRGLRWGTQYF. CDR3 nucleotide sequence: TGTGCCAGCAGCACGCAGCGCCGGGGCCTGCGGTGGGGTACGCAGTATTTT. The variable domain in full, completed from reference TRBV5-4 and TRBJ2-3, reads ETGVTQSPTHLIKTRGQQVTLRCSSQSGHNTVSWYQQALGQGPQFIFQYYREEENGRGNFPPRFSGLQFPNYSSELNVNALELDDSALYLCASSTQRRGLRWGTQYFGPGTRLTVL.

This clonotype occurred many times. This sequence joins TRBV7-9 and TRBJ1-2; unclear D gene. Germline V gene lookup returns CDR1 SEHNR and CDR2 FQNEAQ (reference sequence). The length of the CDR3 is 14 residues. Trimming shortened V by 5 bases and J by 2 bases, and 12 bases separated the two germline ends. The CDR3 DNA follows: TGTGCCAGCAGCCGCGGCCAGGAGAACTATGGCTACACCTTC. Translation gives CASSRGQENYGYTF.

This clonotype was recorded many times. V is TRBV4-1 and J is TRBJ1-6; D is unresolved. V lost 0 bases and J 10 bases, leaving 4 bases between the germline ends. The CDR3 has 12 amino acids. Per the germline V gene, CDR1 is MGHRA and CDR2 is YSYEKL. The CDR3 DNA sequence: TGCGCCAGCAGCCAAGACACATCACCCCTCCACTTT. It codes for CASSQDTSPLHF.

This clonotype showed up just once. V and J are TRBV4-1 and TRBJ2-7, with 10 bases fitting TRBD1. J gave up 5 bases and V 1 base, and 5 bases lay outside the gene matches. Germline CDR1 MGHRA, CDR2 YSYEKL. This CDR3 contains 15 residues. The CDR3 region has the DNA TGCGCCAGCAGCCAAGTGGGACAGGGGACCCACGAGCAGTACTTC. As protein: CASSQVGQGTHEQYF.

This clonotype was counted many times. This rearrangement joins TRBV29-1 to TRBJ1-1, with D perhaps matching TRBD1 (5 bases). V lost 4 bases, J lost 3 bases, and 9 bases lay in between. CDR3 length: 12 residues. The germline V gene encodes CDR1 SQVTM and CDR2 ANQGSEA. CDR3 in amino acids: CSVASGHTEAFF. CDR3 nucleotides: TGCAGCGTTGCTTCGGGACACACTGAAGCTTTCTTT.

On this clonotype itself: A read error may produce the germline difference seen at one junction end. This rearrangement joins TRBV9 to TRBJ1-1; D is unresolved. In germline, CDR1 is SGDLS, CDR2 YYNGEE. CDR3 length equals 14 residues. The CDR3 DNA follows: TGTGCCAGCAGCGTAGATGGCAGGAACACTGAAGCTTCCTTT. Its protein is CASSVDGRNTEASF.

This clonotype was recorded at least ten times. The chain has TRBV7-4 and TRBJ1-4, with 8 bases that match TRBD1. Germline trimming cut 4 bases from V and 1 base from J; bases unmatched to any gene: 5. The CDR3 length is 16 residues. Germline V CDR1 and CDR2: SGHVT, SQSDAQ. The CDR3 loop is CASSSPGGETNEKLFF. CDR3 DNA: TGTGCCAGCAGCTCCCCAGGGGGCGAAACTAATGAAAAACTGTTTTTT.

This clonotype was observed a few times. A much larger clone lies a single base off, so this may be a read error. The chain has TRBV5-1 and TRBJ2-1; TRBD2 agrees at 7 bases. The CDR3 contains 13 residues. Germline loops: CDR1 SGHRS, CDR2 YFSETQ. Trimming at V came to 0 bases and at J to 13 bases, leaving 7 bases not matched to a gene. The chain's CDR3 is CASSLAGGWDQFF. In DNA, the CDR3 is TGCGCCAGCAGCTTGGCGGGGGGTTGGGACCAGTTCTTC.

This clonotype was counted ten times or more. This chain connects TRBV29-1 to TRBJ2-7, with 7 bases fitting TRBD1. Losses at the gene ends were 7 bases for V and 6 bases for J; bases not matched to a gene: 12. The germline V gene has CDR1 SQVTM and CDR2 ANQGSEA. The CDR3 runs to 13 residues. The CDR3: CSASDRVGIEQYF. In DNA form, the CDR3 reads TGCAGCGCCTCAGACAGGGTGGGCATCGAGCAGTACTTC.

The rearrangement uses TRBV7-9 and TRBJ2-3; 7 bases are a match to TRBD2. V shed 5 bases and J 2 bases; nucleotides not matched to a gene: 7. Germline CDR1 is SEHNR and CDR2 is FQNEAQ (reference sequence). This CDR3 has 15 residues. CDR3 bases: TGTGCCAGCAGCAACATAGCGGGCTCCACAGATACGCAGTATTTT. Its translation: CASSNIAGSTDTQYF.

This clonotype was counted many times. The junction does not match germline at one end; this may be a read error. The rearrangement links TRBV6-6 to TRBJ2-5; D may correspond to TRBD1 or TRBD2 (5 bases each). The CDR3 covers 15 residues. Germline V gene sequence: CDR1 MNHNY, CDR2 SVGAGI (reference sequence). CDR3 sequence reads: CASSHSKGSQETQYF. The CDR3 nucleotides read TGTGCCAGCAGTCACTCGAAGGGGAGCCAAGAGACCCAGTACTTC.

This clonotype occurred many times. The V and J genes are TRBV20-1 and TRBJ1-5, with D possibly being TRBD1 (5 bases). Germline V gene lookup returns CDR1 DFQATT and CDR2 SNEGSKA (reference sequence). There are 12 residues in the CDR3. The V end was cut by 6 bases, the J end by 4 bases, with 10 bases between. CDR3 residues: CSAAPGNQPQHF. CDR3 sequence (DNA): TGCAGTGCGGCGCCAGGGAATCAGCCCCAGCATTTT.

The chain joins TRBV12-3 or TRBV12-4 to TRBJ2-7, with a possible D match to TRBD1 (5 bases). This CDR3 has 13 amino acids. Trimming left V 7 bases short and J 6 bases short, with 16 bases between. CDR3 sequence reads: CASNIQGACEQYF. CDR3 DNA sequence: TGTGCCAGCAACATCCAGGGTGCCTGCGAGCAGTACTTC.

Only a few counts were recorded for this clonotype. A much more abundant neighbour one base away suggests this may be a read error. This chain connects TRBV6-2 or TRBV6-3 to TRBJ1-6, with D uncertain. The CDR3 spans 15 residues. The V end was cut by 5 bases, the J end by 9 bases, with 17 bases between. Per germline, CDR1 MNHEY and CDR2 SVGEGT. In DNA, the CDR3 is TGTGCCAGCAGTCAATTATTTCAACAAACTTCACCCCTCCACTTT. Residues: CASSQLFQQTSPLHF.

This clonotype occurred many times. The genes are TRBV10-3 and TRBJ1-2; unclear D gene. V was clipped by 9 bases and J by 6 bases, with 17 bases between them. CDR1 and CDR2 from the germline V gene are ENHRY and SYGVKD. The CDR3 runs 13 residues. CDR3 in amino acids: CAIRNSASDGYTF. As DNA, the CDR3 is TGTGCCATAAGGAATTCGGCCTCTGATGGCTACACCTTC.